The T cell receptor (beta chain) under discussion was sequenced for a study of T-cell memory formation after mild COVID-19. TCRdb re-analysed the 5' RACE reads in MiXCR, keeping a single row per CDR3 protein. The sample shows roughly 600,000 distinct CDR3 sequences, roughly 18% of them seen only once. This CDR3 is built from 14 residues. Per germline, CDR1 SGHVS and CDR2 FNYEAQ. V trimming: 4 bases; J trimming: 10 bases; junction bases outside the gene matches: 7. This clonotype was seen more than once but under ten times. Its antigen is unidentified. General study findings and limits: The SARS-CoV-2 specificity of second-wave clones reaching peak at day 37 remained unverified.

This sequence originates from an adult woman who had mild COVID-19 (a few samples of this study predate the infection). Cell type and time point are not known. The V and J genes are TRBV7-6 and TRBJ1-1; 12 nucleotides match TRBD1. Sequencing input: PBMCs or a T cell subset sorted from them (not recorded which). CDR3 amino acids: CASSSPGQGAGAFF. The DNA of the CDR3 is TGTGCCAGCAGCTCACCGGGACAGGGGGCTGGAGCTTTCTTT.